This TCR beta chain was documented in a study of cytomegalovirus exposure and HLA in healthy donors (dated by TCRdb to 2016 to 2017). Turning to the overall study: According to an earlier analysis of several hundred of the donors, about 190 million T cells yielded roughly 110 million unique TCR beta sequences and 276 Gb of sequence data. Every discovery cohort repertoire had been produced on one sequencing platform. The study aimed to test whether cataloging public T cell receptors could reveal signatures of past pathogen exposure. An early release covering roughly 600 HLA-typed donors comprised about 300 gigabases of sequencing data and approximately 80 million unique TCR sequences. Several DR-DQ haplotypes were handled as single units for association and clustering because linkage in the cohort was strong. The T cell repertoires of 550 to 850 subjects were profiled by immunosequencing and related to cytomegalovirus serostatus. Among the 398 genotyped donors, approximately 77% belonged to the genetic ancestry cluster associated with self-reported Caucasian donors. An earlier analysis of about 620 of the donors applied high-throughput TCR beta sequencing to assess whether each TCR beta V gene segment acted as functional or pseudogenic. The study combined high-throughput TCR immunosequencing, statistical association of individual TCRs with disease status, and machine learning to predict cytomegalovirus infection status. In the later analysis, no new phenotypic data were used to find candidate immune exposures; instead, reliance was placed on TCR beta sequences and their occurrence across donors. A later genetic analysis used genome-wide SNP genotypes for about 65% of the 666 donors, treating that subset as a discovery cohort. In a later analysis, previously published TCR beta repertoires from fewer than 750 donors were re-analyzed and high-resolution HLA genotyping was added so that TCR occurrence patterns could be studied. HLA typing included class I and class II loci at four-digit resolution. The number of donors typed differed by locus, with 629-630 for A, B, C, DRB1 and DQB1, around 500 for DQA1, 600 to 610 for DPA1, and 400 to 490 for DPB1. In addition to the first cohort of 666 subjects, a separate validation cohort of some 120 different subjects was used. Alongside the repertoire data, information on donor age, sex, ethnicity and CMV serostatus was compiled. Among some 410 genotyped donors of the cohort, an average of approximately 240,000 unique TCR beta nucleotide sequences was sequenced per donor, of which roughly 18% were non-productive.

Broad study findings and their caveats: Because counts were too low, 15 to 20 rarely observed V segments, including chromosome 9 orphons, were left out of the earlier analysis of about 620 of the donors. In vitro tests confirmed that a few of the cytomegalovirus-associated TCR beta chains recognize cytomegalovirus antigens. The authors suggested that the approach could potentially be extended to other disease states and immunological phenotypes. Some IMGT-functional V segments, including TRBV6-2 and TRBV6-3, could not be distinguished by the 87-base-pair reads and were therefore excluded. An earlier analysis of some 590 of the donors showed that most TCR beta V segments appeared in productive rearrangements either about 90% or about 30% of the time, which broadly matched IMGT annotations. According to a later analysis, most CMV-associated TCR beta chains appeared to be HLA-restricted, and the HLA associations seemed to be driven largely by CMV exposure. A total of fewer than 200 TCR beta chains were listed by the study as associated with cytomegalovirus. In a later genetic analysis, a missense DCLRE1C variant was associated with V-gene and J-gene trimming of TCR beta chains, and the association was replicated in an independent cohort. According to a later analysis, parvovirus B19, influenza, CMV and Epstein-Barr virus appeared linked to several top co-occurrence clusters. Most TCR sequences were observed very rarely across donors, whereas some public TCRs were present in many individuals. A cluster of highly shared sequence variants was judged likely to be a technical artifact of the sequencing pipeline. Presence/absence analyses assumed roughly uniform sequencing depth across donors, an assumption that may not hold. Assigning TCR associations to individual alleles was difficult when HLA alleles, especially DR and DQ, strongly co-occurred. In a later analysis, HLA-associated TCR beta chains showed more clonal expansion and lower generation probabilities than non-associated chains that were equally common. Because HLA typing was unavailable for some donors at each locus, only the typed subset was used in association tests. A further reported finding was that TCR beta sequences accurately predicted the HLA-A and HLA-B alleles for most subjects in the first cohort. Compared with the 666-donor mean, donors in an Asian-associated ancestry cluster had fewer N-insertions in productive TCRs, according to a later genetic analysis. In a later analysis, TCR association rates were found to vary across HLA loci, with the most associated TCRs seen for DRB1 alleles and the fewest for HLA-C alleles. A later analysis associated 16,951 TCR beta sequences with specific HLA alleles at a false discovery rate of 0.05. Only TCR beta chains were sequenced in this cohort, and the absence of alpha or paired-chain data limited detectable features. For the cohort, immune exposure information was limited to CMV serostatus. In both the original and validation cohorts, the classifier was reported to diagnose cytomegalovirus status with high specificity and sensitivity. Correlated functional status among segregating V segments might reflect linkage disequilibrium, but an unknown experimental factor could not be ruled out.

Remarks on this clone: Its antigen has not been determined. No much larger clone is present one base from it, and per-base qualities are unavailable.

Libraries were made using the immunoSEQ multiplex PCR assay. For the multiplex PCR, a mixture combining 60 forward primers for TCR Vbeta segments and 13 reverse primers for TCR Jbeta segments was used. Amplification of the CDR3 region of rearranged TCR beta genes was performed with a multiplex PCR assay on genomic DNA. On the Illumina HiSeq System, the amplified TCR beta libraries were sequenced as 87-base-pair reads. From the authors' description of their analysis: A later analysis tallied around 87 million unique TCR beta chains across the 550 to 850 repertoires, and around 12 million of those chains were shared by two or more donors. Raw reads were error-corrected and collapsed into unique sequences by a nearest-neighbor algorithm in which closely related sequences were merged to remove PCR and sequencing errors. CDR3 sequences were aligned to IMGT reference sequences to assign V, D and J gene segments. For a sequence to be retained, at least a six-nucleotide match to both a V gene segment and a J gene segment was required. Rearrangements were classified as productive when the CDR3 lacked stop codons and remained in frame with V and J, and all other rearrangements were classified as non-productive. CDR3 was defined by IMGT convention, running from the second conserved V-encoded cysteine to the conserved J-encoded phenylalanine. Sequences without an unambiguous match to a single V gene segment were excluded from the earlier analysis of about 600 of the donors. In an earlier analysis of 587 of the donors, V segments were called functional above 56.7% productive rearrangements and were called segregating when the between-donor standard deviation exceeded 5%. To diagnose cytomegalovirus status from the catalog of TCR beta chain sequences, a statistical classification framework was built. A later analysis assigned V and J genes by comparing TCR nucleotide sequences with IMGT/GENE-DB human TR gene sequences. Using the TCRdist pipeline, a later analysis assigned CDR3 sequences along with most-parsimonious VDJ recombination scenarios. A later analysis defined each TCR beta chain by its CDR3 amino acid sequence plus V-gene family, and excluded reads lacking a unique V-gene family. As a way to deal with suspected cross-contamination and a sequencing artifact, a later analysis dropped more than 500 nucleotide sequences that were highly shared and had low generation probability. In a later analysis, a clonal expansion index for each public chain was calculated from normalized within-repertoire ranks of inferred template counts. In a later analysis, generation probabilities were computed using a VDJ recombination model fitted to out-of-frame rearrangements, and the results were checked against IGoR. In a later analysis, TCR-TCR, TCR-HLA and TCR-CMV co-occurrence was scored with hypergeometric tests, and a repertoire-size bias correction was applied to TCR pairs. False discovery rates were estimated in a later analysis by permuting HLA or CMV assignments 20 times. In a later analysis, co-occurring TCRs were grouped with DBSCAN, and TCRdist sequence similarity was added when clustering was performed within HLA-allele-positive subsets. Co-occurrence clustering excluded repertoires with fewer than 30,000 or more than 120,000 public chains, plus five with anomalous nucleotide sharing. In its TCRdb copy, this immuneACCESS table keeps in-frame sequences only and misses some clones. Where compared with another copy, unresolved V genes explain less than half of these, and the others have no known cause. V, J and clone size reflect that table, while D and trimming were determined from the DNA. This sample holds tens of thousands of clones; roughly 73% were observed only once. Approximately 5.4% of the sample is taken by the ten largest.

The cohort was made up of 666 healthy bone marrow donors. At the time of sampling, all cohort members were nominally healthy, though unrecorded immune exposures were likely present. The donor was CMV seropositive and belonged to the group of a few hundred seropositive cohort members. A peripheral blood sample was provided by each donor, and peripheral blood mononuclear cells were used for TCR beta sequencing. Genomic DNA extraction from the blood cell samples was performed with the Qiagen DNeasy Blood Extraction Kit. Unmatched junction bases come to 5, with V trimmed by 0 bases and J by 3 bases. The CDR3 numbers 15 residues from cysteine through phenylalanine. Only the CDR3 region is kept as DNA, spanning 45 bases read in frame from base 1. The germline V gene (reference sequence) sets CDR1 to LNHDA and CDR2 to SQIVND.

The sample was PBMCs. The V gene is TRBV19 and the J gene is TRBJ2-7, with 7 junctional bases fitting TRBD1. The TCR was taken from a male donor in good health and CMV-seropositive. The CDR3 reads CASSIDLGTDYEQYF. The nucleotide sequence reads TGTGCCAGTAGTATAGATCTGGGGACAGACTACGAGCAGTACTTC. The entire variable domain, with the stretches around the CDR3 drawn from the reference TRBV19 and TRBJ2-7 proteins, is DGGITQSPKYLFRKEGQNVTLSCEQNLNHDAMYWYRQDPGQGLRLIYYSQIVNDFQKGDIAEGYSVSREKKESFPLTVTSAQKNPTAFYLCASSIDLGTDYEQYFGPGTRLTVT.